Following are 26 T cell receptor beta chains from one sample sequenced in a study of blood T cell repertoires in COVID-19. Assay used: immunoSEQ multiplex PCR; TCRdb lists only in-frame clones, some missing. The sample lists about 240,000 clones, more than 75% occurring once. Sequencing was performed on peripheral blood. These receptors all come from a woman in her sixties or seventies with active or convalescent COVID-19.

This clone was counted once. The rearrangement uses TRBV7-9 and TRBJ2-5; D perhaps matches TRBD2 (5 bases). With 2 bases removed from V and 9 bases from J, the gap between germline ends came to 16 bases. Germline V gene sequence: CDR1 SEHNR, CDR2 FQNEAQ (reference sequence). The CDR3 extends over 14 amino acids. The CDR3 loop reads CASSLPAGEMAQYF. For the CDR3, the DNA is TGTGCCAGCAGCTTACCCGCCGGGGAAATGGCCCAGTACTTC.

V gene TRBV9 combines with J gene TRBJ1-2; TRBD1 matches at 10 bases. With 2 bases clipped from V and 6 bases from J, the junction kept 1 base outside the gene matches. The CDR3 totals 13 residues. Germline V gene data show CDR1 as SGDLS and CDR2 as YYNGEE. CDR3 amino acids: CASSVGTGDGYTF. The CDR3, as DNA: TGTGCCAGCAGCGTCGGGACAGGGGATGGCTACACCTTC.

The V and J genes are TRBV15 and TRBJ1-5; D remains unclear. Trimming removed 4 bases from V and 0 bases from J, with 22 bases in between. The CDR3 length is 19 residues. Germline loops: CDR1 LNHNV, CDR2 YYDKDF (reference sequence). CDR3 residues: CATSTSPGKVGYSNQPQHF. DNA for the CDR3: TGTGCCACCAGCACCTCACCGGGGAAGGTGGGCTATAGCAATCAGCCCCAGCATTTT.

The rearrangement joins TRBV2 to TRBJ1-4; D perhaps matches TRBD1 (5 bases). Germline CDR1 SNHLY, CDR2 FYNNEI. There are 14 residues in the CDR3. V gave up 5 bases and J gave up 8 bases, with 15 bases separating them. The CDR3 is CASSHRARGEKLFF. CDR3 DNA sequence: TGTGCCAGCAGTCACCGGGCCCGGGGGGAAAAACTGTTTTTT.

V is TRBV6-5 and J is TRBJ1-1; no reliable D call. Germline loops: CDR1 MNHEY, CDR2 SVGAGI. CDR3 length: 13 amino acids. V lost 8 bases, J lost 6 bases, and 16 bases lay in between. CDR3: CASSIAGSSEAFF. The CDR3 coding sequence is TGTGCCAGCTCCATAGCGGGGAGCTCTGAAGCTTTCTTT.

CDR3 coding DNA: TGTGCCACCAGTGATTTAATAGAGGGGGAGTATCAAGAGACCCAGTACTTC. This encodes CATSDLIEGEYQETQYF. The chain links TRBV24-1 to TRBJ2-5, with D maybe TRBD1 (6 bases). Trimming removed 1 base at V and 2 bases at J, with 16 bases between. Germline CDR1 KGHDR, CDR2 SFDVKD. This CDR3 comprises 17 residues.

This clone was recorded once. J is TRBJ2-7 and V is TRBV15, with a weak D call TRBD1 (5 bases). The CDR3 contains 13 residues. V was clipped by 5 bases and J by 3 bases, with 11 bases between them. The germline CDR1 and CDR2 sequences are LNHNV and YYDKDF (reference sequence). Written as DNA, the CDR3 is TGTGCCACCAGCTTAGGGGCCAACTACGAGCAGTACTTC. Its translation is CATSLGANYEQYF.

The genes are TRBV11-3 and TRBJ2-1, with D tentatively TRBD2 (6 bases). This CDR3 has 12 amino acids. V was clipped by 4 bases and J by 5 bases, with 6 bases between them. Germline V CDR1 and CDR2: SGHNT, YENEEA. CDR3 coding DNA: TGTGCCAGCAGCTGGAGGGACAATGAGCAGTTCTTC. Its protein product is CASSWRDNEQFF.

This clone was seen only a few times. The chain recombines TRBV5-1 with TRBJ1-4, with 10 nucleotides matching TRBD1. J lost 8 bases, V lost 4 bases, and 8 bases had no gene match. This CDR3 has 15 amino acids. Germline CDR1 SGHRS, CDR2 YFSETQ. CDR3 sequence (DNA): TGCGCCAGCAGCCAGTCCGGGACAGGGGAGGAAAAACTGTTTTTT. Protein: CASSQSGTGEEKLFF.

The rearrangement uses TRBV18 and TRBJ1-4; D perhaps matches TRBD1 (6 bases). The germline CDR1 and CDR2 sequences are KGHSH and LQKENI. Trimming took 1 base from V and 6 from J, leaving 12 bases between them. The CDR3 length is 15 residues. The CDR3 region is CASSPQNYRDEKLFF. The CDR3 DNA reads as TGTGCCAGCTCACCACAGAATTACAGGGATGAAAAACTGTTTTTT.

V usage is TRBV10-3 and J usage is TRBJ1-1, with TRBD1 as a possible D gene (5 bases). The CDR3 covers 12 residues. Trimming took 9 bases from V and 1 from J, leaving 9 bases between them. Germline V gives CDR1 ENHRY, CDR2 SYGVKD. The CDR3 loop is CAIQDGNTEAFF. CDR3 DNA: TGTGCCATACAGGACGGGAACACTGAAGCTTTCTTT.

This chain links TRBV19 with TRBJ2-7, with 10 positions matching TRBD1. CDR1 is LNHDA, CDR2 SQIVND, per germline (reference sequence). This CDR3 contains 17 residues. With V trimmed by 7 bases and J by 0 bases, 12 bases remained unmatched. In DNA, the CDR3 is TGTGCCAGTAATAGAGTTTTTGGGACAGGGGCCTCCTACGAGCAGTACTTC. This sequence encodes CASNRVFGTGASYEQYF.

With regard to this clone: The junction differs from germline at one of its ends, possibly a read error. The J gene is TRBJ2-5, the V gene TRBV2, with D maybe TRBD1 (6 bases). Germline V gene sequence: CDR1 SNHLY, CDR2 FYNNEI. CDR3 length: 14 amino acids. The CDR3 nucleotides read TGTGCCAGCAGAGAAGGACAGTACCAAGAGACCCAGTACTTC. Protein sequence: CASREGQYQETQYF.

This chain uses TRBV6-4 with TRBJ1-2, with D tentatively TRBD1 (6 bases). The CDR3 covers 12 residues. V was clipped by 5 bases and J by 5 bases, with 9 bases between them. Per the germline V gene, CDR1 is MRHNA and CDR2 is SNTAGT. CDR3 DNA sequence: TGTGCCAGCAGTTCACAGGGATATGGCTACACCTTC. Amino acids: CASSSQGYGYTF.

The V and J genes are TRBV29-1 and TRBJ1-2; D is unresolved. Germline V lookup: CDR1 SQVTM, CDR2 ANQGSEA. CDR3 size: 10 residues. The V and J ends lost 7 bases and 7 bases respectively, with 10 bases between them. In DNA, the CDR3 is TGCAGCGGGGAGTTAGGTGGCTACACCTTC. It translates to CSGELGGYTF.

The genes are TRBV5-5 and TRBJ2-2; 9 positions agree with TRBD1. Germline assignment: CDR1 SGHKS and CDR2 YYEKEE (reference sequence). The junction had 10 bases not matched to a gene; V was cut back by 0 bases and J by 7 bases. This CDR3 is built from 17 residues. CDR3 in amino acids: CASSLVPQGAHGGELFF. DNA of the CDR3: TGTGCCAGCAGCTTGGTCCCACAGGGGGCGCATGGCGGGGAGCTGTTTTTT.

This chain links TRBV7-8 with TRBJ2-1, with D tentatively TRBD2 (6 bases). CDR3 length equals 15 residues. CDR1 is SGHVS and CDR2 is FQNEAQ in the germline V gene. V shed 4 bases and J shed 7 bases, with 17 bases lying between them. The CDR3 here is CASSSQPGGKNEQFF. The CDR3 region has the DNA TGTGCCAGCAGCTCGCAACCCGGCGGGAAAAATGAGCAGTTCTTC.

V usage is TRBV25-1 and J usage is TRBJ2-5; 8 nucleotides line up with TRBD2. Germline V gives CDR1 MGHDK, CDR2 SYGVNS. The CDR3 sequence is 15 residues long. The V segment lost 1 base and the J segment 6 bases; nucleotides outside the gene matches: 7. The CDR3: CASSESGGATKTQYF. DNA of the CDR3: TGTGCCAGCAGTGAATCCGGGGGGGCCACGAAGACCCAGTACTTC.

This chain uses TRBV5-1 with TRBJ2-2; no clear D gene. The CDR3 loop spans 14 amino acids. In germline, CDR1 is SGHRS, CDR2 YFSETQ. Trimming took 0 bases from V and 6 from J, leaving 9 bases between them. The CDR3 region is CASSLGIYSGELFF. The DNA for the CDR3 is TGCGCCAGCAGCTTGGGTATTTACTCCGGGGAGCTGTTTTTT.

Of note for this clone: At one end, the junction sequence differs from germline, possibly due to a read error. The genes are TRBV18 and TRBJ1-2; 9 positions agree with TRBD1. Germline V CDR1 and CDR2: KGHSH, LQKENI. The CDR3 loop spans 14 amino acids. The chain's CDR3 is CASSPSGTGYDYTF. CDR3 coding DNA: TGTGCCAGCTCACCCTCCGGGACAGGGTATGACTACACCTTC.

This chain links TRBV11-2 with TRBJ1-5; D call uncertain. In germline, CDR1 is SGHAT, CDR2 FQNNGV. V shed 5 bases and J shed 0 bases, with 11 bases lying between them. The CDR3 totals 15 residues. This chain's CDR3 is CASSVVSNSNQPQHF. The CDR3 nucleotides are TGTGCCAGCAGCGTAGTCAGTAATAGCAATCAGCCCCAGCATTTT.

The CDR3 sequence: CASSLQGARGYTF. The CDR3 nucleotides read TGTGCCAGCTCACTCCAGGGGGCGCGGGGCTACACCTTC. V and J are TRBV18 and TRBJ1-2, with 8 bases matching TRBD1. Germline trimming cut 4 bases from V and 8 bases from J; bases unmatched to any gene: 6. This CDR3 has 13 amino acids. CDR1 and CDR2 (germline): KGHSH, LQKENI.

CDR3 in DNA: TGTGCCAGCAGTTTAGACACGTCCTACGAGCAGTACTTC. Translating gives CASSLDTSYEQYF. The chain combines TRBV6-2 or TRBV6-3 with TRBJ2-7, with D unresolved. The CDR3 spans 13 residues. Between the trimmed V and J ends, which lost 4 bases and 1 base, there was a span of 8 bases. Per the germline V gene, CDR1 is MNHEY and CDR2 is SVGEGT.

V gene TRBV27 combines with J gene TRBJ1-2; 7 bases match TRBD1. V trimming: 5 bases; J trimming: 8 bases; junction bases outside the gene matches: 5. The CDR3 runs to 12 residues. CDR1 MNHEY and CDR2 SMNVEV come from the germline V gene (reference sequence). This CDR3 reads CASSQRGRGYTF. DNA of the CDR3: TGTGCCAGCAGTCAGAGGGGGCGGGGCTACACCTTC.

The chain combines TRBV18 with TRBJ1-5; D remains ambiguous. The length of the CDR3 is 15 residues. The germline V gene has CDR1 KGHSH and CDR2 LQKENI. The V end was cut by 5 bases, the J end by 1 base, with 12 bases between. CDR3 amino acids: CASSTLAGSNQPQHF. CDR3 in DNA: TGTGCCAGCTCAACTCTAGCGGGCAGCAATCAGCCCCAGCATTTT. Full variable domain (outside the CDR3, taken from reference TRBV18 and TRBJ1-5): NAGVMQNPRHLVRRRGQEARLRCSPMKGHSHVYWYRQLPEEGLKFMVYLQKENIIDESGMPKERFSAEFPKEGPSILRIQQVVRGDSAAYFCASSTLAGSNQPQHFGDGTRLSIL.

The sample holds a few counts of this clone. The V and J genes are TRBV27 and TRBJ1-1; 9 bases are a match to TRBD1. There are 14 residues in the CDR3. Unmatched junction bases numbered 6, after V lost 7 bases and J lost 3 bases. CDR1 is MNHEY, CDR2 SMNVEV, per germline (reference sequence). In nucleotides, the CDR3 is TGTGCCAGCACTCCGGGACAGGGCCACACTGAAGCTTTCTTT. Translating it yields CASTPGQGHTEAFF.